The source of this TCR beta chain is a study of early T cells in non-severe SARS-CoV-2 infection. Background on the study: Whole-blood bulk RNA, unsorted, was sequenced, and chains were unpaired.

Notes on this clonotype: What it binds is unknown.

The CDR3 covers 12 residues. Germline assignment: CDR1 MDHEN and CDR2 SYDVKM. V lost 3 bases and J lost 12, with 12 bases in between. Whole-study results and caveats: Matching results from VDJdb favored anti-spike CD8 responses, leaving private and CD4 specificities undetected.

Attached unique molecular identifiers marked individual cDNA molecules. One entry per CDR3 protein, called by TCRdb with MiXCR from the 5' RACE reads. The sample records around 40,000 distinct CDR3 sequences, about 6% being singletons. The rearrangement uses TRBV28 and TRBJ2-1, with D possibly TRBD2 on 5 matching bases. The sample comprised whole blood. The TCR was taken from an adult who was a healthcare worker with PCR-confirmed SARS-CoV-2 infection or an uninfected control (not recorded which). The chain's CDR3 is CASSFEGVRQFF. The CDR3 DNA is TGTGCCAGCAGTTTTGAGGGTGTAAGGCAGTTCTTC. Full variable domain (outside the CDR3, taken from reference TRBV28 and TRBJ2-1): DVKVTQSSRYLVKRTGEKVFLECVQDMDHENMFWYRQDPGLGLRLIYFSYDVKMKEKGDIPEGYSVSREKKERFSLILESASTNQTSMYLCASSFEGVRQFFGPGTRLTVL.